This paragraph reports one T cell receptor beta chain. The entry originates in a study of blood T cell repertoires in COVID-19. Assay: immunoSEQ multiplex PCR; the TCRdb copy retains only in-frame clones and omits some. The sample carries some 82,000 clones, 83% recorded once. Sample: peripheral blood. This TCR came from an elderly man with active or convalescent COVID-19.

The CDR3 reads CASSLSQGSEQYF. The CDR3 DNA follows: TGTGCCAGCAGTTTATCGCAGGGTAGCGAGCAGTACTTC. The rearrangement uses TRBV27 and TRBJ2-7, with D tentatively TRBD1 (5 bases). This CDR3 comprises 13 residues. The germline V gene has CDR1 MNHEY and CDR2 SMNVEV (reference sequence). V was cut by 0 bases and J by 6 bases, with 9 bases left in between.